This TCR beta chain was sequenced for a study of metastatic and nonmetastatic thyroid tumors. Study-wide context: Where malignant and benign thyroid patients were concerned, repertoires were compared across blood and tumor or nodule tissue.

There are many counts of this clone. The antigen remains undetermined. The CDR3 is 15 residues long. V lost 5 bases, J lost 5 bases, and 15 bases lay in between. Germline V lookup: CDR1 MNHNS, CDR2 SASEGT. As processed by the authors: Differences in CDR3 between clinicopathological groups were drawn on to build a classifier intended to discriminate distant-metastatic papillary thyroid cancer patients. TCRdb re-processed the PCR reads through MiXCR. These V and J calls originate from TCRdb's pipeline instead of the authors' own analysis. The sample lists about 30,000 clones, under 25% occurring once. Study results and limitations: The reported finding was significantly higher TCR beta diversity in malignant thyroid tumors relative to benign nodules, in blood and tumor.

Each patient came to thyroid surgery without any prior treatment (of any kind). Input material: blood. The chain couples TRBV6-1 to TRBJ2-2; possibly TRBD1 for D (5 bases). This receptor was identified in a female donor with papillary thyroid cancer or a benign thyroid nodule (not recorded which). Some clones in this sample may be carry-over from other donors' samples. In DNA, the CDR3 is TGTGCCAGCAGTCAGCAGGGTTGGTGGACCGGGGAGCTGTTTTTT. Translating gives CASSQQGWWTGELFF.